In this sample, the clone carrying this T cell receptor (beta chain) turned up a few times. Germline-derived CDR1 and CDR2 are SEHNR and FQNEAQ (reference sequence). This CDR3 has 15 amino acids. After removal of 5 bases from V and 3 bases from J, the junction contained 4 bases not matched to a gene. This entry is derived from a study of T-cell memory formation after mild COVID-19. MiXCR, run by TCRdb on the 5' RACE reads, gives a single entry per CDR3 protein. Of about 320,000 distinct CDR3 sequences listed, 13% to 15% were seen once; the top ten hold 21%. The TCR originated in a man between 18 and 35 years old who had mild COVID-19 (a few samples of this study predate the infection). Cell type and time point are not known. The material sequenced was PBMCs or a T cell subset sorted from them (not recorded which). The V and J genes are TRBV7-9 and TRBJ2-5; 12 bases fit TRBD1. The CDR3 region has the DNA TGTGCCAGCAGCCCAGGGACAGGGGGCAAAGAGACCCAGTACTTC. As protein: CASSPGTGGKETQYF.